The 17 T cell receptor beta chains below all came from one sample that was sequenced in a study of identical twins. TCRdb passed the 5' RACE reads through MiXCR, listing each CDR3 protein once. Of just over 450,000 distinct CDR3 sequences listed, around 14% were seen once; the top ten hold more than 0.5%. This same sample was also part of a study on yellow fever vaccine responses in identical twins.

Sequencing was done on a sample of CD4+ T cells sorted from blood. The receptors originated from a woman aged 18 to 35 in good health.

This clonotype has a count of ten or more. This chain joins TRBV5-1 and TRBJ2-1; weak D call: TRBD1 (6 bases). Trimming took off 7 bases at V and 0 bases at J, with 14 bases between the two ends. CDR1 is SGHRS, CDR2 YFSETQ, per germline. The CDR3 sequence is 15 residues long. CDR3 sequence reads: CASGGAGNSYNEQFF. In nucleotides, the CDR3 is TGCGCCAGCGGGGGCGCGGGTAACTCCTACAATGAGCAGTTCTTC.

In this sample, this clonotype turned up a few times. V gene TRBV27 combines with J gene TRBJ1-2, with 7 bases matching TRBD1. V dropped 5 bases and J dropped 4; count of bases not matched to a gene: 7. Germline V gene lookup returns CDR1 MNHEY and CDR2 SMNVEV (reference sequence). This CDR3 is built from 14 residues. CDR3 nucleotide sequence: TGTGCCAGCAGTGTCCGTGGGACAGTCTATGGCTACACCTTC. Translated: CASSVRGTVYGYTF.

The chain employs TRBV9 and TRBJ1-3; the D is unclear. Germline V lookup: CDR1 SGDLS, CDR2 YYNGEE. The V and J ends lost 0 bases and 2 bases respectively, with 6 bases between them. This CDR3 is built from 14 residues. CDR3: CASSVGSPGNTIYF. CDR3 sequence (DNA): TGTGCCAGCAGCGTAGGCTCGCCTGGAAACACCATATATTTT.

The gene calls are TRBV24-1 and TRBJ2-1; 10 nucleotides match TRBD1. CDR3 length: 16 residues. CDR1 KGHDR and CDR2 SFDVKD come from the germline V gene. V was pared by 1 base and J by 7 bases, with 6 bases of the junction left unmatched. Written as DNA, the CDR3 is TGTGCCACCAGTGATTTAGACAGGGGGCTAGGGAATGAGCAGTTCTTC. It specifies CATSDLDRGLGNEQFF.

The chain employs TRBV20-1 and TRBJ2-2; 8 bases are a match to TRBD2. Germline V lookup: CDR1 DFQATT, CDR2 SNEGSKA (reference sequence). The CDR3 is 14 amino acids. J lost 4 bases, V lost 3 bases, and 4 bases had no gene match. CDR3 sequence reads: CSASGGGRTGELFF. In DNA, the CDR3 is TGCAGTGCTAGTGGCGGGGGGCGCACCGGGGAGCTGTTTTTT.

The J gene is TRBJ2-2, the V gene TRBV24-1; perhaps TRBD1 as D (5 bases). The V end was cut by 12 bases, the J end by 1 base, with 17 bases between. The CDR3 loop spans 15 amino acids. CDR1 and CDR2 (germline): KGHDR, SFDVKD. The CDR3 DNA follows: TGTGCCTCCATATGCGAGACAGAGAACACCGGGGAGCTGTTTTTT. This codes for CASICETENTGELFF.

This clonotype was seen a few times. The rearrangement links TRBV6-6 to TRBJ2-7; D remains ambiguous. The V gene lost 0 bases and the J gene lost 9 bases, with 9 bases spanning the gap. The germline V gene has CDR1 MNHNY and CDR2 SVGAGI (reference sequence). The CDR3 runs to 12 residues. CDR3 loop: CASSYSGMGQYF. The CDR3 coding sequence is TGTGCCAGCAGTTACTCGGGGATGGGGCAGTACTTC.

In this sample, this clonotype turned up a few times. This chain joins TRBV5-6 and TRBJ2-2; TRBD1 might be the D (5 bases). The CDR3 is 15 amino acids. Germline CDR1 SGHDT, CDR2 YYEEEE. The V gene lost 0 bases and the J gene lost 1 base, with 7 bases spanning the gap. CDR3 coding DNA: TGTGCCAGCAGCTTGGATACAGGGAACACCGGGGAGCTGTTTTTT. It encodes CASSLDTGNTGELFF.

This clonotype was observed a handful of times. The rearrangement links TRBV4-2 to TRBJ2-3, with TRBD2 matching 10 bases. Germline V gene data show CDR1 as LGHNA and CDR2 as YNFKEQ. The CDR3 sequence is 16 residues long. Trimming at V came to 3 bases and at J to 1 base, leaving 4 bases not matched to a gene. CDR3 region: CASSQAGLARTDTQYF. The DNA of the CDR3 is TGTGCCAGCAGCCAGGCGGGACTAGCGCGCACAGATACGCAGTATTTT.

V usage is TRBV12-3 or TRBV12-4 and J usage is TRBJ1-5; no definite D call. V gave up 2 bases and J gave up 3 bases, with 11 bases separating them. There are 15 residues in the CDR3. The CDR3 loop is CASSLRAGFNQPQHF. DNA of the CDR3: TGTGCCAGCAGTTTACGTGCCGGGTTCAATCAGCCCCAGCATTTT.

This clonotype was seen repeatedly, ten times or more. The CDR3 sequence is CASSLNSPYEQYF. The CDR3 DNA reads as TGTGCCAGCAGTTTGAACTCTCCCTACGAGCAGTACTTC. The genes are TRBV12-3 or TRBV12-4 and TRBJ2-7; D is ambiguous. The ends were cut back, 3 bases at V and 2 bases at J, with 8 bases in the middle. This CDR3 comprises 13 residues.

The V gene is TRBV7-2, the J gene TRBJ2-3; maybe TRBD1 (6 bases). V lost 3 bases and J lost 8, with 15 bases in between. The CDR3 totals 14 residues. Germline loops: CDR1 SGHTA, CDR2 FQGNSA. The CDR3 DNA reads TGTGCCAGCAGCTTTGACCCGATAGGGGGTACGCAGTATTTT. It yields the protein CASSFDPIGGTQYF. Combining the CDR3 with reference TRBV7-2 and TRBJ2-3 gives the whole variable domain GAGVSQSPSNKVTEKGKDVELRCDPISGHTALYWYRQSLGQGLEFLIYFQGNSAPDKSGLPSDRFSAERTGGSVSTLTIQRTQQEDSAVYLCASSFDPIGGTQYFGPGTRLTVL.

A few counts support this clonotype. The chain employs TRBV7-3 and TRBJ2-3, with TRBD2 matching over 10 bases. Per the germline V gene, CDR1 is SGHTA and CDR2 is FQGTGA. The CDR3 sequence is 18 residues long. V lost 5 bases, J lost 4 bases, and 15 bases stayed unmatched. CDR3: CASSPQGGLLAGPDTQYF. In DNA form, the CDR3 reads TGTGCCAGCAGCCCCCAAGGTGGTCTACTAGCGGGGCCAGATACGCAGTATTTT.

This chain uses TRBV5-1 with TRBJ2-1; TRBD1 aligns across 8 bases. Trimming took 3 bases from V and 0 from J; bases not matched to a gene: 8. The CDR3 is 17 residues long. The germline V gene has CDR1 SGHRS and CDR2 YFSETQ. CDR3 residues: CASSSGTGGISYNEQFF. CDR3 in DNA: TGCGCCAGCAGCTCGGGGACAGGAGGGATCTCCTACAATGAGCAGTTCTTC.

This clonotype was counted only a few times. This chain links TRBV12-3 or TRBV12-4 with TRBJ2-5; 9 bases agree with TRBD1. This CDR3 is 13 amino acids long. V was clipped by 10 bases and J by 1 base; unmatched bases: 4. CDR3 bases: TGTGCCACCTCGACAGGGGGCCAAGAGACCCAGTACTTC. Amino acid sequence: CATSTGGQETQYF.

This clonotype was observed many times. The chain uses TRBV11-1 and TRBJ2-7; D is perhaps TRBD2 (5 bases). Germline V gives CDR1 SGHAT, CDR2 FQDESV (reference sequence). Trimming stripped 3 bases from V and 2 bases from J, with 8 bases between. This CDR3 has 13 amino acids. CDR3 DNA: TGTGCCAGCAGCTTCGGACTGACCTACGAGCAGTACTTC. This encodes CASSFGLTYEQYF. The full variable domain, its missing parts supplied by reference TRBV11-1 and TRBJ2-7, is EAEVAQSPRYKITEKSQAVAFWCDPISGHATLYWYRQILGQGPELLVQFQDESVVDDSQLPKDRFSAERLKGVDSTLKIQPAELGDSAMYLCASSFGLTYEQYFGPGTRLTVT.

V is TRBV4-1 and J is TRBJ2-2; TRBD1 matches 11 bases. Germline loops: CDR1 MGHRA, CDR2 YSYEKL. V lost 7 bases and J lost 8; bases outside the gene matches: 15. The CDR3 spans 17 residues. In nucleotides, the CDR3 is TGCGCCAGCACTTTAAGCGGGACAGGGGGTGACGTGGGGGAGCTGTTTTTT. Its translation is CASTLSGTGGDVGELFF.